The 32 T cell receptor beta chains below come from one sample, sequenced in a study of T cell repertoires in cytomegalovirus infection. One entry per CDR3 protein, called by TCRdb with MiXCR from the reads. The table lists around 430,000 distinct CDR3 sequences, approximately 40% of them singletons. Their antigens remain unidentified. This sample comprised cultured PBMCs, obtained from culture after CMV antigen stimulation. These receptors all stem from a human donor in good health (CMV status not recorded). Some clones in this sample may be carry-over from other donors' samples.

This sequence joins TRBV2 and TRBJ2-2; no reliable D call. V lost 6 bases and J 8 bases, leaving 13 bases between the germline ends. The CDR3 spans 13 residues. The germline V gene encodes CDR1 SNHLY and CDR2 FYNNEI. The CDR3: CASSPDPPGELFF. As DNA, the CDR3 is TGTGCCAGCAGCCCCGACCCGCCTGGGGAGCTGTTTTTT.

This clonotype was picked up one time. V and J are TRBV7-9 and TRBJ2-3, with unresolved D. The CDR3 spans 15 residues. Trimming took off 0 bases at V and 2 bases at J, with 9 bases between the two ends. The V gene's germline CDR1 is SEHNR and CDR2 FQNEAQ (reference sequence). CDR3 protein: CASSLAMANTDTQYF. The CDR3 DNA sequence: TGTGCCAGCAGCTTAGCAATGGCTAACACAGATACGCAGTATTTT. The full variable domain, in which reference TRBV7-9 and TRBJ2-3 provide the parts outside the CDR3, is DTGVSQNPRHKITKRGQNVTFRCDPISEHNRLYWYRQTLGQGPEFLTYFQNEAQLEKSRLLSDRFSAERPKGSFSTLEIQRTEQGDSAMYLCASSLAMANTDTQYFGPGTRLTVL.

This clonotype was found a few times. In DNA, the CDR3 is TGTGCCAGCAGCTCAGGCGGGGGGCTCCCAGATACGCAGTATTTT. Protein product: CASSSGGGLPDTQYF. The V call is TRBV7-2, the J call TRBJ2-3, with 8 bases matching TRBD2. V lost 4 bases to trimming and J lost 4 bases; unmatched junction nucleotides: 7. CDR3 length: 15 residues. Germline values: CDR1 SGHTA, CDR2 FQGNSA.

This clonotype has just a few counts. This CDR3 reads CASRGLVGTGELFF. Here the CDR3 DNA reads TGTGCCAGCAGGGGACTAGTAGGCACCGGGGAGCTGTTTTTT. The gene calls are TRBV6-6 and TRBJ2-2; 8 bases match TRBD2. This CDR3 comprises 14 residues. Trimming removed 6 bases from V and 4 bases from J; junction bases left unmatched: 4. The germline gives CDR1 MNHNY, CDR2 SVGAGI (reference sequence).

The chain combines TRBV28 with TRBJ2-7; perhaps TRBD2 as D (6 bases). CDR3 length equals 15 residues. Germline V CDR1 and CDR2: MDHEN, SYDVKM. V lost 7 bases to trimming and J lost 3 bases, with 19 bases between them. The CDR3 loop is CASTHSTSPNYEQYF. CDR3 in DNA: TGTGCCAGCACCCATTCCACTAGCCCAAACTACGAGCAGTACTTC.

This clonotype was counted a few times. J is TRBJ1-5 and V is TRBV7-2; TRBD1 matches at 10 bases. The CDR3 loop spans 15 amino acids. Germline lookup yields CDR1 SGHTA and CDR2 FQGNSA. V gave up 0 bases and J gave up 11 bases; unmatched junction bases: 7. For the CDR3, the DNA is TGTGCCAGCAGCTTAGCGGGGACAGGGGAGTGGGCCCAGCATTTT. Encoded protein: CASSLAGTGEWAQHF.

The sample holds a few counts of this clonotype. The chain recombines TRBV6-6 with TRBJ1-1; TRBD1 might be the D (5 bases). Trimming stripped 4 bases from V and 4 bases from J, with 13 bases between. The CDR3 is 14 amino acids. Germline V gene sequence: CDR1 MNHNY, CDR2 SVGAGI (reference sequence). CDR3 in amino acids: CASSSGTTVTEAFF. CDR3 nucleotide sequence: TGTGCCAGCAGTTCCGGGACCACGGTCACTGAAGCTTTCTTT.

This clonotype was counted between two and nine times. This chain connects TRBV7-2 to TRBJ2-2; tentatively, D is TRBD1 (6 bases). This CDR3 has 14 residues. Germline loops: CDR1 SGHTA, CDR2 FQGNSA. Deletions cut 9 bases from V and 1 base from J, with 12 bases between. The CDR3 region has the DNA TGTGCCAGTGGGAGACAGGAGAACACCGGGGAGCTGTTTTTT. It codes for CASGRQENTGELFF.

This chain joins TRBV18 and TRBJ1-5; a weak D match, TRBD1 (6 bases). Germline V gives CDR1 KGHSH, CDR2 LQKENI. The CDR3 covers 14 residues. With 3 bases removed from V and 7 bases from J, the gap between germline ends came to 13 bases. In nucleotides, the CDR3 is TGTGCCAGCTCACCCGTTCCAGGGGAACAGCCCCAGCATTTT. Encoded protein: CASSPVPGEQPQHF. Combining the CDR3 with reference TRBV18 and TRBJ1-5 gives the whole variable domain NAGVMQNPRHLVRRRGQEARLRCSPMKGHSHVYWYRQLPEEGLKFMVYLQKENIIDESGMPKERFSAEFPKEGPSILRIQQVVRGDSAAYFCASSPVPGEQPQHFGDGTRLSIL.

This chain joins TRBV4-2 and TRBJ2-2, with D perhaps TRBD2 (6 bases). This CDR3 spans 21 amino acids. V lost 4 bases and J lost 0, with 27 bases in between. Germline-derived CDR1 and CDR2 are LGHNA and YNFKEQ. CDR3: CASSPLPVFFRETANTGELFF. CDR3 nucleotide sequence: TGTGCCAGCAGCCCACTCCCTGTTTTTTTCCGGGAGACGGCGAACACCGGGGAGCTGTTTTTT.

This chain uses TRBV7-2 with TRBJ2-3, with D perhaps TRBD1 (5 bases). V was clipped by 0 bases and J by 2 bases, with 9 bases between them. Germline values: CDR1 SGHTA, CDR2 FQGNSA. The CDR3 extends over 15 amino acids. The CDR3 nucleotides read TGTGCCAGCAGCTTAGCGGGGCTTAACACAGATACGCAGTATTTT. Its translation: CASSLAGLNTDTQYF.

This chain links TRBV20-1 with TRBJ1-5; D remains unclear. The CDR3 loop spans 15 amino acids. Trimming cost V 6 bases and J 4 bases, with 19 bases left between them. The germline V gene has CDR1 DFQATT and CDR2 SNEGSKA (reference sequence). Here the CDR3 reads CSAADSGPGNQPQHF. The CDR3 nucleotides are TGCAGTGCAGCAGACTCCGGCCCCGGGAATCAGCCCCAGCATTTT.

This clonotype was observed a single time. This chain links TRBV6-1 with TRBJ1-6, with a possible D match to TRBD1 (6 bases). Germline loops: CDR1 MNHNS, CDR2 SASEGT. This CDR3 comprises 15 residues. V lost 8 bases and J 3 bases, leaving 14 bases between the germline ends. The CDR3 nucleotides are TGTGCCAGCGGGCCTGAGACAGGCTATAATTCACCCCTCCACTTT. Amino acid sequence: CASGPETGYNSPLHF.

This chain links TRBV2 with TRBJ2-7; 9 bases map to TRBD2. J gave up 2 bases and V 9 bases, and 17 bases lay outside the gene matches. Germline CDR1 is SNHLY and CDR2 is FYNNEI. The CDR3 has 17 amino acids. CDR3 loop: CASGIWISGGDAYEQYF. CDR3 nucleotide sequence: TGTGCCAGTGGGATTTGGATTAGCGGGGGTGATGCCTACGAGCAGTACTTC.

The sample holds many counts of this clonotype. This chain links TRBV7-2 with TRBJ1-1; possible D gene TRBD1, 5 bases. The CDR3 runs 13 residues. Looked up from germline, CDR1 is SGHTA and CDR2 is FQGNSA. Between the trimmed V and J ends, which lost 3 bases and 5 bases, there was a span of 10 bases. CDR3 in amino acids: CASSFTGGTEAFF. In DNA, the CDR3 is TGTGCCAGCAGCTTCACGGGGGGAACTGAAGCTTTCTTT.

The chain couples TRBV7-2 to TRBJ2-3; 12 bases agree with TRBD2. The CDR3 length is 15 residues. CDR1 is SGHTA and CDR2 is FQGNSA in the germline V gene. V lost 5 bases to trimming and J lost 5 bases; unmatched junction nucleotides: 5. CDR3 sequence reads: CASSPPSGRGDTQYF. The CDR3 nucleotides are TGTGCCAGCAGCCCCCCTAGCGGGAGGGGAGATACGCAGTATTTT.

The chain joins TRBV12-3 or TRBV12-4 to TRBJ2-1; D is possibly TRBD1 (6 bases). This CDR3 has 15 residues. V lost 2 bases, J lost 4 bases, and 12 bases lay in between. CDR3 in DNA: TGTGCCAGCAGTTTAAGTGGCAGGGGATACAATGAGCAGTTCTTC. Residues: CASSLSGRGYNEQFF.

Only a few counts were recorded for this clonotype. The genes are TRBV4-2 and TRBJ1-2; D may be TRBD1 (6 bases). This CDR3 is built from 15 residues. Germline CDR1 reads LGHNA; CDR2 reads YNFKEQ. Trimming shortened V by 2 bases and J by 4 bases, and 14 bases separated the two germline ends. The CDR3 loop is CASSQTTGTVYGYTF. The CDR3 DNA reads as TGTGCCAGCAGCCAAACAACAGGGACCGTCTATGGCTACACCTTC.

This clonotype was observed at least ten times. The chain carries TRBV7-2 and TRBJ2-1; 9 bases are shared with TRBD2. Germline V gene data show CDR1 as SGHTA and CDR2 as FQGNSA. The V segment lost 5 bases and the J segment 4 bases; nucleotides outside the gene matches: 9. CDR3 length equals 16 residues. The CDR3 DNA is TGTGCCAGCAGCGACTCCGGGACTAGCATATACAATGAGCAGTTCTTC. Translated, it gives CASSDSGTSIYNEQFF.

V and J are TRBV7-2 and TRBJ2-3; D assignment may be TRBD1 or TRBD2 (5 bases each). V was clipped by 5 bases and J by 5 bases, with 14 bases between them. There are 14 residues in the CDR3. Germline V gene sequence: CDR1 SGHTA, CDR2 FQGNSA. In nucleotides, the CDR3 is TGTGCCAGCAGCCCGGGGCCAGATATAGATACGCAGTATTTT. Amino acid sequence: CASSPGPDIDTQYF.

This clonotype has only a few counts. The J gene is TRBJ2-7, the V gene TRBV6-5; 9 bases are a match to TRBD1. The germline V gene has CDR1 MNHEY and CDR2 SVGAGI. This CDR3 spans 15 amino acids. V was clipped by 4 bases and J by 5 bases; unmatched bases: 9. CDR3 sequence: CASSLSGTGSHEQYF. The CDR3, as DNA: TGTGCCAGCAGTTTATCCGGGACAGGGTCCCACGAGCAGTACTTC.

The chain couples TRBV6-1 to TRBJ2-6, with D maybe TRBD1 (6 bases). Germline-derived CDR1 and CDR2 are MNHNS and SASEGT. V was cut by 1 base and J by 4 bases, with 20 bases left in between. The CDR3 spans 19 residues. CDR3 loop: CASSEEVGTPPWGANVLTF. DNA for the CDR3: TGTGCCAGCAGTGAAGAAGTGGGGACACCTCCGTGGGGGGCCAACGTCCTGACTTTC.

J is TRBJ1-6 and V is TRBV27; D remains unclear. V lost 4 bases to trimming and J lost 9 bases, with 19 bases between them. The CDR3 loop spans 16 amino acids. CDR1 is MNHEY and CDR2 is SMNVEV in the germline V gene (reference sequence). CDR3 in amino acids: CASSSRVGSVGSPLHF. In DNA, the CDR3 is TGTGCCAGCAGTTCCCGCGTGGGATCCGTGGGTTCACCCCTCCACTTT.

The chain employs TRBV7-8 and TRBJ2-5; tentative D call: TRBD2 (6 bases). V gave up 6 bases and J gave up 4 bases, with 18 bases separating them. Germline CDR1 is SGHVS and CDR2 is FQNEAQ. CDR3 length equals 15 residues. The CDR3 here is CASRPTSQSGETQYF. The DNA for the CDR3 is TGTGCCAGCAGACCCACTAGCCAGTCCGGAGAGACCCAGTACTTC.

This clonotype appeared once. For the CDR3, the DNA is TGTGCCAGCGGAAGGGCGGGAGGGCTCTACAATGAGCAGTTCTTC. It is translated as CASGRAGGLYNEQFF. The genes are TRBV27 and TRBJ2-1; 9 positions agree with TRBD2. This CDR3 contains 15 residues. Germline V gene lookup returns CDR1 MNHEY and CDR2 SMNVEV (reference sequence). V was pared by 8 bases and J by 3 bases, with 8 bases of the junction left unmatched.

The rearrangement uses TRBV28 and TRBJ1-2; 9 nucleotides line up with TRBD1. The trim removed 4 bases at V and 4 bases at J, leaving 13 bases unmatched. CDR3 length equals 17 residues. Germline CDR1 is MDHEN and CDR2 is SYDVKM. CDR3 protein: CASSSPGQGVWGYGYTF. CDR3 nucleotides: TGTGCCAGCAGTTCTCCGGGACAGGGAGTATGGGGCTATGGCTACACCTTC.

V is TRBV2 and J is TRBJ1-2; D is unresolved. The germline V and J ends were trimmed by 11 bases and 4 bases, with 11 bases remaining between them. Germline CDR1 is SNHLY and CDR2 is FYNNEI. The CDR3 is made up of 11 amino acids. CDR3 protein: CAPSNSYGYTF. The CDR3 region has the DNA TGTGCCCCCAGCAATTCCTATGGCTACACCTTC.

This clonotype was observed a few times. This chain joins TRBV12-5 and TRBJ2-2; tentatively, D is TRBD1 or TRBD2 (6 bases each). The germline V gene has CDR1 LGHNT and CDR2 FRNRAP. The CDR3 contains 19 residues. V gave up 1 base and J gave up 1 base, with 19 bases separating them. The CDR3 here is CASGLARGGGPGNTGELFF. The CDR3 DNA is TGTGCTAGTGGTTTGGCCAGAGGGGGAGGCCCGGGGAACACCGGGGAGCTGTTTTTT. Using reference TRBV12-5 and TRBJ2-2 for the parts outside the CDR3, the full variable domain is DARVTQTPRHKVTEMGQEVTMRCQPILGHNTVFWYRQTMMQGLELLAYFRNRAPLDDSGMPKDRFSAEMPDATLATLKIQPSEPRDSAVYFCASGLARGGGPGNTGELFFGEGSRLTVL.

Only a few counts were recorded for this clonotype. The CDR3 DNA reads TGTGCCAGCAGCCTAGGGACTAGCGACTACAATGAGCAGTTCTTC. As protein: CASSLGTSDYNEQFF. V and J are TRBV7-9 and TRBJ2-1, with TRBD2 matching over 10 bases. The germline CDR1 and CDR2 sequences are SEHNR and FQNEAQ (reference sequence). The CDR3 has 15 amino acids. The ends lost 5 bases at V and 3 bases at J; junction bases unmatched: 4.

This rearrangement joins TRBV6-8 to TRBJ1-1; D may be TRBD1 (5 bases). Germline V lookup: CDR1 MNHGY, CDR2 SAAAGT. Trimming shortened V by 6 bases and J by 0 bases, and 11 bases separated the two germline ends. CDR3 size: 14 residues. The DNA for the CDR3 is TGTGCCAGCAGAGAAGACAGCTTGAACACTGAAGCTTTCTTT. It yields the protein CASREDSLNTEAFF.

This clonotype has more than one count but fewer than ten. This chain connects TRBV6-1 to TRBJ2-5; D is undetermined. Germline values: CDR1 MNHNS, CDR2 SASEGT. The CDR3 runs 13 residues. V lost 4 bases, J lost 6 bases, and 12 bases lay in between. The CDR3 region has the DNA TGTGCCAGCAGTGCCCCAGTCGGGCAGACCCAGTACTTC. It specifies CASSAPVGQTQYF.

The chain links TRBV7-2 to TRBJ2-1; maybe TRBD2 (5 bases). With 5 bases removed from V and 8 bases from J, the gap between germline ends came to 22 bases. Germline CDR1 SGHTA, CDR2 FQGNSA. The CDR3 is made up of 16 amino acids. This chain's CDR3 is CASSPWTGKLRDEQFF. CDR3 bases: TGTGCCAGCAGCCCGTGGACTGGAAAATTGCGTGATGAGCAGTTCTTC.